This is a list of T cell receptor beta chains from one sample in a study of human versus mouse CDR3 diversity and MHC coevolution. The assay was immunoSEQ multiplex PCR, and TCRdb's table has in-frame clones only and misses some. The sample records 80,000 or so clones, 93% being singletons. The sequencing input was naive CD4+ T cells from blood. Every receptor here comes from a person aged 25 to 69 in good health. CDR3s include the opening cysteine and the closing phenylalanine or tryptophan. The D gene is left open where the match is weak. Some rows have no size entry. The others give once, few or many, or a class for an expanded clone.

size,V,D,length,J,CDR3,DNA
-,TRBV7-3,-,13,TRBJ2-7,CASSTWGRREQYF,TGTGCCAGCAGCACTTGGGGCCGAAGAGAGCAGTACTTC
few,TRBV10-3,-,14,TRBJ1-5,CAISAGVGNQPQHF,TGTGCCATCAGCGCAGGGGTAGGCAATCAGCCCCAGCATTTT
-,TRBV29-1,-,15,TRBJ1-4,CSSPGGELKDEKLFF,TGCAGCTCCCCCGGGGGAGAGTTGAAAGATGAAAAACTGTTTTTT
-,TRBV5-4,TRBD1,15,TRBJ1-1,CASSPDGQGATEAFF,TGTGCCAGCAGCCCAGATGGACAGGGGGCGACTGAAGCTTTCTTT
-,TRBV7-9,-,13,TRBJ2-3,CASSPRGPDTQYF,TGTGCCAGCAGCCCTAGGGGCCCAGATACGCAGTATTTT
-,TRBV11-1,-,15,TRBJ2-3,CASSLAQAITDTQYF,TGTGCCAGCAGCTTAGCGCAAGCCATCACAGATACGCAGTATTTT
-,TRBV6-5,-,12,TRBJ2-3,CASRRGTDTQYF,TGTGCCAGCAGGCGGGGCACAGATACGCAGTATTTT
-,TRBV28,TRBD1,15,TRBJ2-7,CASSLPGQGAGEQYF,TGTGCCAGCAGTTTACCGGGACAGGGGGCAGGCGAGCAGTACTTC
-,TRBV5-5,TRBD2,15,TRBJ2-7,CASSFGLAGGERWYF,TGTGCCAGCAGCTTCGGACTAGCGGGAGGGGAACGTTGGTACTTC
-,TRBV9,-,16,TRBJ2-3,CASSAERARAGNTQYF,TGTGCCAGCAGCGCCGAGAGGGCTAGAGCAGGAAATACGCAGTATTTT
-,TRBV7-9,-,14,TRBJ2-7,CASSWGGQVYEQYF,TGTGCCAGCAGCTGGGGGGGACAGGTTTACGAGCAGTACTTC
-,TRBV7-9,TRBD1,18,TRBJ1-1,CASSSEGQGEYRNTEAFF,TGTGCCAGCAGCTCAGAGGGACAGGGAGAATATAGGAACACTGAAGCTTTCTTT
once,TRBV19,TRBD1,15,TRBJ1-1,CASSFGQASGTEAFF,TGTGCCAGTAGTTTTGGACAGGCGAGTGGAACTGAAGCTTTCTTT
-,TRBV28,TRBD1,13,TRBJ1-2,CASSTGTVYGYTF,TGTGCCAGCAGTACCGGGACAGTCTATGGCTACACCTTC
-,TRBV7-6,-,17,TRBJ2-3,CASSDGRTLEPTDTQYF,TGTGCCAGCAGCGACGGGCGGACACTTGAACCCACAGATACGCAGTATTTT
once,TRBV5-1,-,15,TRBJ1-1,CASSLFGGLNTEAFF,TGCGCCAGCAGCTTGTTTGGGGGGTTGAACACTGAAGCTTTCTTT
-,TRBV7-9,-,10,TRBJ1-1,CASSFALAFF,TGTGCCAGCAGCTTCGCGCTCGCTTTCTTT
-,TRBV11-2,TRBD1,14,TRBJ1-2,CASSLAGQGEGYTF,TGTGCCAGCAGCTTAGCGGGACAGGGAGAAGGCTACACCTTC
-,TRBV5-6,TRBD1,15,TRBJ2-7,CASSFGTVPSYEQYF,TGTGCCAGCAGCTTTGGGACAGTACCCTCCTACGAGCAGTACTTC
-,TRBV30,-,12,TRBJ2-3,CAGGRATDTQYF,TGTGCCGGAGGACGTGCCACAGATACGCAGTATTTT
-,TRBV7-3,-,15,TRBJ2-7,CASSRFRTASYEQYF,TGTGCCAGCAGCCGATTCCGGACAGCCTCCTACGAGCAGTACTTC
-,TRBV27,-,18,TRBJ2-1,CASSSNRGTGNSYNEQFF,TGTGCCAGCAGTTCTAACCGGGGAACAGGGAACTCCTACAATGAGCAGTTCTTC
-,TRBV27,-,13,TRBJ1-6,CASSPNFNSPLHF,TGTGCCAGCAGTCCCAATTTTAATTCACCCCTCCACTTT
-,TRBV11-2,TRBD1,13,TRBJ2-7,CATGTGSSYEQYF,TGTGCCACCGGGACAGGGAGCTCCTACGAGCAGTACTTC
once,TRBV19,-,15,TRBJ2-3,CASSIVAGSTDTQYF,TGTGCCAGTAGTATCGTGGCAGGGAGCACAGATACGCAGTATTTT
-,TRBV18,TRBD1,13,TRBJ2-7,CATGQGESYEQYF,TGTGCCACGGGACAGGGAGAATCCTACGAGCAGTACTTC
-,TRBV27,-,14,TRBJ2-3,CASSVPPQWETQYF,TGTGCCAGCAGTGTTCCCCCACAGTGGGAGACGCAGTATTTT
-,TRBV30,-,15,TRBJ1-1,CAWSPGGTFNTEAFF,TGTGCCTGGAGCCCGGGAGGGACATTTAACACTGAAGCTTTCTTT
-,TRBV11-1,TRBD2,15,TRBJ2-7,CASSSGRGSSYEQYF,TGTGCCAGCAGCTCCGGCCGCGGGAGCTCCTACGAGCAGTACTTC
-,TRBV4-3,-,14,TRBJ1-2,CASSQDLRGYGYTF,TGCGCCAGCAGCCAAGATCTTAGAGGGTATGGCTACACCTTC
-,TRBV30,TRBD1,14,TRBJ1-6,CAWSVDRANSPLHF,TGTGCCTGGAGTGTAGACAGGGCGAATTCACCCCTCCACTTT
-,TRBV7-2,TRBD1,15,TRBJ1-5,CASSYRGQGVEPQHF,TGTGCCAGCAGCTACCGGGGACAGGGGGTAGAACCCCAGCATTTT
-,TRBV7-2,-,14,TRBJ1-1,CASSLYSADTEAFF,TGTGCCAGCAGCTTATACTCGGCGGACACTGAAGCTTTCTTT
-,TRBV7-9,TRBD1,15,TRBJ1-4,CASSFGDRGHEKLFF,TGTGCCAGCAGCTTTGGGGACAGGGGGCACGAAAAACTGTTTTTT
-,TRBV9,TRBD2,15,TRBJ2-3,CASSLWDYHTDTQYF,TGTGCCAGCAGCTTATGGGACTACCACACAGATACGCAGTATTTT
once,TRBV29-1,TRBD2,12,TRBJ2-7,CSVFGGIGEQYF,TGCAGCGTTTTCGGGGGGATAGGGGAGCAGTACTTC
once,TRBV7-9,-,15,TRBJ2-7,CASSLSGASSYEQYF,TGTGCCAGCAGCTTATCAGGGGCGAGCTCCTACGAGCAGTACTTC
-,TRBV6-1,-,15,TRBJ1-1,CASMRGETGNTEAFF,TGTGCCAGCATGAGAGGTGAGACAGGGAACACTGAAGCTTTCTTT
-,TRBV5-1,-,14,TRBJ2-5,CASSFPGQQETQYF,TGCGCCAGCAGTTTCCCGGGACAACAAGAGACCCAGTACTTC
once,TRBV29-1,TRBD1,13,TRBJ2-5,CSATPGQQETQYF,TGCAGCGCTACTCCGGGACAGCAAGAGACCCAGTACTTC
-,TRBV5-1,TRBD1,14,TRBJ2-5,CASSQTGSGETQYF,TGCGCCAGCAGCCAGACAGGGTCGGGGGAGACCCAGTACTTC
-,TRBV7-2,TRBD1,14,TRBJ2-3,CASSPRGRSDTQYF,TGTGCCAGCAGCCCCAGGGGGCGTTCAGATACGCAGTATTTT
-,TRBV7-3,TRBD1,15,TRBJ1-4,CASSLQGATNEKLFF,TGTGCCAGCAGCTTACAGGGGGCAACTAATGAAAAACTGTTTTTT
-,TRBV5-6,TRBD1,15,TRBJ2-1,CASSSTGGLYNEQFF,TGTGCCAGCAGCTCCACAGGGGGCCTCTACAATGAGCAGTTCTTC
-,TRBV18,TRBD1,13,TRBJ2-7,CASSGQGESEQYF,TGTGCCAGCTCAGGACAGGGGGAGAGTGAGCAGTACTTC
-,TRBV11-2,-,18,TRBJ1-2,CASSPRPRQASRTYGYTF,TGTGCCAGCAGCCCCAGACCGAGACAGGCTTCCCGAACCTATGGCTACACCTTC
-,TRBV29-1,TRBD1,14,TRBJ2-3,CSVQQGARTDTQYF,TGCAGCGTCCAACAGGGGGCGCGCACAGATACGCAGTATTTT